This T cell receptor (beta chain) was identified in a study of cytomegalovirus exposure and HLA in healthy donors. About the research overall: There were 117 million unique TCR beta sequences, drawn from about 179 million T cells, in an earlier analysis.

Findings of the study overall: Researchers counted roughly 150 TCR beta chains as cytomegalovirus-associated. One later analysis reportedly identified an Asian-associated ancestry cluster that showed fewer N-insertions than the approximately 700-donor mean. Earlier results showed most TCR beta V segments being productive about 87% or about 30% of the time.

The study ran its PCR with 60 Vbeta and 13 Jbeta primers. Profiling relied on immunoSEQ multiplex PCR, and the TCRdb table lists in-frame clones only, not all of them. The sample consists of 100,000 to 150,000 clones, roughly 80% of them appearing once. V lost 10 bases and J lost 0, with 10 bases in between. Germline V lookup: CDR1 LNHDA, CDR2 SQIVND (reference sequence). This CDR3 has 13 residues. Of note for this clone: What it binds is not known.

The chain carries TRBV19 and TRBJ2-1, with D unresolved. The sample comprised PBMCs. This sequence was found in a male donor in good health and CMV-seronegative. Here the CDR3 DNA reads TGTGCCACTGCTCCTAGCTCCTACAATGAGCAGTTCTTC. Protein sequence: CATAPSSYNEQFF.